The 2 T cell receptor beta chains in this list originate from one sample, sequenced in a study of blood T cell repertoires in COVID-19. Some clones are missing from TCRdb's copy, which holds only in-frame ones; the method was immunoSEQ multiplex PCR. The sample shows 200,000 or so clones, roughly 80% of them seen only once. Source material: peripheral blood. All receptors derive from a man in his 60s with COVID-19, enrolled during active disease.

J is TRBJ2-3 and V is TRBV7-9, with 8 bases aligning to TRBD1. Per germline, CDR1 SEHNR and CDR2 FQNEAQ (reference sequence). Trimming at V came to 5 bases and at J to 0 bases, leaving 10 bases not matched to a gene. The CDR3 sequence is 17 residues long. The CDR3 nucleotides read TGTGCCAGCAGCCCTGGACAGGGTGGGACTAGCACAGATACGCAGTATTTT. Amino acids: CASSPGQGGTSTDTQYF.

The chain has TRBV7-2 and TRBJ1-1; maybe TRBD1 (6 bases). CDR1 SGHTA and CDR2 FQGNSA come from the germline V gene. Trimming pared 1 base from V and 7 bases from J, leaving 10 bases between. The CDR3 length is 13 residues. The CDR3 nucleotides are TGTGCCAGCAGCTTAGACAGGGAGCTTGAAGCTTTCTTT. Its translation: CASSLDRELEAFF. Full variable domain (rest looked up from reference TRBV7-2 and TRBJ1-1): GAGVSQSPSNKVTEKGKDVELRCDPISGHTALYWYRQSLGQGLEFLIYFQGNSAPDKSGLPSDRFSAERTGGSVSTLTIQRTQQEDSAVYLCASSLDRELEAFFGQGTRLTVV.